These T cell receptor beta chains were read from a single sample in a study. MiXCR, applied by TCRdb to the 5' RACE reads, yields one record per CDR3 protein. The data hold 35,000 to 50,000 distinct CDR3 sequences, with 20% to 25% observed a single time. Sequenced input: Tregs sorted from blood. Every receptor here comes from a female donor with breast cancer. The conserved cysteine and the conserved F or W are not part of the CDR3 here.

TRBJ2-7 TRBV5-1 ASSLDRDRAEQY
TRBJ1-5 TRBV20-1 SARDPGFGQPQH
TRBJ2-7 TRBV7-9 ASSPVLRGDEQY
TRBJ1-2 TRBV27 ASSLRGYYGYT
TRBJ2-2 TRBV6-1 ASTIDRGANTGELF
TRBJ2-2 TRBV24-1 ATSDPESNTGELF
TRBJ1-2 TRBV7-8 ASSAPGTDGYT
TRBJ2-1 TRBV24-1 ATSDPKREGYNEQF
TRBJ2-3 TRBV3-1 ASSHRTGSDTQY
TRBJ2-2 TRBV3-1 ASSQSERALTGELF
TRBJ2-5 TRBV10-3 AIMDSEETQY